This passage covers 3 T cell receptor beta chains from one sample sequenced in a study of cytomegalovirus exposure and HLA in healthy donors. PCR primers comprised 60 Vbeta and 13 Jbeta primers. Assay: immunoSEQ multiplex PCR; the TCRdb copy retains only in-frame clones and omits some. The data contain 160,000 or so clones, less than 90% of them singletons. The material sequenced was PBMCs. The receptors derive from a man aged 25 to 40 in good health and CMV-seronegative.

Here the CDR3 DNA reads TGTGCCAGCAGCTTGACAGGGCCGAACACTGAAGCTTTCTTT. It specifies CASSLTGPNTEAFF. The V gene is TRBV5-6, the J gene TRBJ1-1; D is possibly TRBD1 (6 bases). This CDR3 has 14 amino acids. Trimming cost V 1 base and J 1 base, with 8 bases left between them. Germline-derived CDR1 and CDR2 are SGHDT and YYEEEE.

This chain joins TRBV6-6 and TRBJ2-1; TRBD2 matches at 11 bases. CDR3 length: 16 residues. CDR1 and CDR2 from the germline V gene are MNHNY and SVGAGI (reference sequence). Unmatched junction bases numbered 2, after V lost 0 bases and J lost 4 bases. The chain's CDR3 is CASSYSLAGEYNEQFF. CDR3 bases: TGTGCCAGCAGTTACTCACTAGCGGGGGAATACAATGAGCAGTTCTTC.

The chain combines TRBV7-9 with TRBJ2-1, with 15 bases fitting TRBD2. The V gene end was trimmed by 5 bases and the J gene end by 2 bases; junction bases not matched to a gene: 7. Germline CDR1 and CDR2: SEHNR and FQNEAQ (reference sequence). The CDR3 loop spans 18 amino acids. Here the CDR3 DNA reads TGTGCCAGCAGCCGGGGACTAGCGGGGGGACAAACCTACAATGAGCAGTTCTTC. This translates into CASSRGLAGGQTYNEQFF.